This is a list of T cell receptor beta chains from one sample in a study of cytomegalovirus exposure and HLA in healthy donors. Sequenced by immunoSEQ multiplex PCR; TCRdb stores in-frame clones only, minus some. The repertoire includes about 120,000 clones, approximately 79% of them detected once, and about 4% sits in the top ten. Sequencing used PBMCs. These TCRs come from a man aged 25-45 years in good health and CMV-seronegative. The CDR3 runs from the conserved cysteine through the conserved F or W. A D gene is named only where the DNA matches it firmly. Clone sizes are given selectively: once, few, many, or a class where the clone is expanded.

TRBJ2-7 | - | TRBV18 | once | TGTGCCAGCTCACCAAGGGGGGGCGTAACCTCCGAGCAGTACTTC | CASSPRGGVTSEQYF
TRBJ1-1 | TRBD1 | TRBV5-1 | - | TGCGCCAGCAGCTCAGGACAGGCTTTGGGCACTGAAGCTTTCTTT | CASSSGQALGTEAFF
TRBJ2-1 | TRBD2 | TRBV5-4 | - | TGTGCCAGCAGCTGGGGCGGGGGGGCCGGATCCTACAATGAGCAGTTCTTC | CASSWGGGAGSYNEQFF
TRBJ1-1 | TRBD1 | TRBV9 | few | TGTGCCAGCAGCGACCTCCCAGGGGGCGGAGTTCGAGCTTTCTTT | CASSDLPGGGVRAFF
TRBJ1-1 | - | TRBV4-1 | few | TGCGCCAGCAGCCCCTTAGCAGAGGAGACTGAAGCTTTCTTT | CASSPLAEETEAFF
TRBJ1-6 | - | TRBV10-3 | - | TGTGCCACCTCCCAGGGCGCCAATAATTCACCCCTCCACTTT | CATSQGANNSPLHF
TRBJ1-5 | - | TRBV4-3 | - | TGCGCCAGCAGCCAAGTATTAGACAAGAATCAGCCCCAGCATTTT | CASSQVLDKNQPQHF
TRBJ2-1 | TRBD1 | TRBV23-1 | few | TGCGCCAGCAGTCAGGGCGGACAGGGGGGAGTCCCCAATGAGCAGTTCTTC | CASSQGGQGGVPNEQFF
TRBJ1-2 | - | TRBV5-4 | few | TGTGCCAGCAGCTTAACAGGACCGTATGGCTACACCTTC | CASSLTGPYGYTF
TRBJ2-2 | TRBD2 | TRBV11-2 | - | TGTGCCAGCAGCTTACAACTAGCGGCTGGGGAGCTGTTTTTT | CASSLQLAAGELFF
TRBJ2-3 | TRBD2 | TRBV7-3 | - | TGTGCCAGCAGCCAACAGGCGGGGGGCACAGATACGCAGTATTTT | CASSQQAGGTDTQYF
TRBJ2-1 | TRBD2 | TRBV15 | - | TGTGCCACCTCCTGGGGGGGAGAGGGGTACTACAATGAGCAGTTCTTC | CATSWGGEGYYNEQFF
TRBJ2-3 | TRBD2 | TRBV4-2 | - | TGTGCCAGCAGCCAAGATGCTAGCGGGTTGACAGATACGCAGTATTTT | CASSQDASGLTDTQYF
TRBJ2-7 | - | TRBV10-3 | - | TGTGCCATCAGTCCCGGGGAGCGAAGGAACTACGAGCAGTACTTC | CAISPGERRNYEQYF
TRBJ2-3 | - | TRBV7-2 | few | TGTGCCAGCAGCTTCTTTCGGGGATGGACAGATACGCAGTATTTT | CASSFFRGWTDTQYF
TRBJ2-7 | TRBD1 | TRBV5-1 | - | TGCGCCAGCAGCACATGGGACAGCAGCTCCTACGAGCAGTACTTC | CASSTWDSSSYEQYF
TRBJ2-1 | - | TRBV11-2 | - | TGTGCCAGCAGCCTCGGAGACAGCTCCTACAATGAGCAGTTCTTC | CASSLGDSSYNEQFF
TRBJ2-5 | TRBD2 | TRBV29-1 | - | TGCAGCGCTGCGACTAGCGGGGGGGAGACCCAGTACTTC | CSAATSGGETQYF
TRBJ2-1 | TRBD1 | TRBV7-2 | - | TGTGCCAGCAGCTTACGGGACAGGGGGCTTGAGCAGTTCTTC | CASSLRDRGLEQFF
TRBJ2-3 | TRBD2 | TRBV14 | - | TGTGCCAGCAGGCCCGGGGGCCTAGCGGGGGGTTCAGATACGCAGTATTTT | CASRPGGLAGGSDTQYF
TRBJ1-1 | TRBD1 | TRBV13 | - | TGTGCCAGCAGCACGGGACAGGGGAACACTGAAGCTTTCTTT | CASSTGQGNTEAFF
TRBJ2-2 | TRBD2 | TRBV11-3 | - | TGTGCCAGCAGCCTCGGGACTAGCGGGGATGCCGGGGAGCTGTTTTTT | CASSLGTSGDAGELFF
TRBJ1-2 | - | TRBV28 | - | TGTGCCAGCAGTTTACCCCAGGGATTTCGCTACTATGGCTACACCTTC | CASSLPQGFRYYGYTF
TRBJ2-3 | TRBD1 | TRBV27 | - | TGTGCCAGCAGCTGGGGACAGGGGGGAGATACGCAGTATTTT | CASSWGQGGDTQYF
TRBJ1-6 | TRBD1 | TRBV11-2 | - | TGTGCCAGCAGCCCCCGACAGGGATTAAATTCACCCCTCCACTTT | CASSPRQGLNSPLHF
TRBJ1-1 | TRBD1 | TRBV6-1 | - | TGTGCCAGCAGTCGTACAGGGGACACTGAAGCTTTCTTT | CASSRTGDTEAFF
TRBJ1-4 | TRBD1 | TRBV2 | - | TGTGCCAGCAGTTCCGGGACAGGTGAAAAACTGTTTTTT | CASSSGTGEKLFF
TRBJ1-1 | - | TRBV19 | - | TGTGCCAGTAGTATAGACACGACAGAAACTGAAGCTTTCTTT | CASSIDTTETEAFF
TRBJ2-3 | TRBD2 | TRBV2 | - | TGTGCCAGCACCACGGGACTAGCGGGGGGCATGACAGATACGCAGTATTTT | CASTTGLAGGMTDTQYF
TRBJ1-3 | TRBD1 | TRBV6-5 | - | TGTGCCAGCAGTTACTCCGTACAGGGGATCGGAAACACCATATATTTT | CASSYSVQGIGNTIYF
TRBJ1-3 | TRBD1 | TRBV5-1 | - | TGCGCCAGCGATACCGGGACAGATCCTTATATCTCTGGAAACACCATATATTTT | CASDTGTDPYISGNTIYF
TRBJ2-3 | TRBD2 | TRBV5-1 | few | TGCGCCAGCAGCTTGCCGGGGGGTAGCACAGATACGCAGTATTTT | CASSLPGGSTDTQYF
TRBJ2-3 | - | TRBV7-7 | - | TGTGCTAGCAGCTTAGGAGGTGGGGGGTTGAACGCAGATACGCAGTATTTT | CASSLGGGGLNADTQYF
TRBJ2-3 | - | TRBV11-2 | - | TGTGCCAGCAGCTTAGCCCAGGCCGTACTTCTCACAGATACGCAGTATTTT | CASSLAQAVLLTDTQYF
TRBJ2-1 | - | TRBV27 | - | TGTGCCAGCAGTTTTCAGGGCTCCTACAATGAGCAGTTCTTC | CASSFQGSYNEQFF
TRBJ2-7 | - | TRBV28 | - | TGTGCCAGCAGTTTATCTGCCAGCTACGAGCAGTACTTC | CASSLSASYEQYF
TRBJ2-2 | TRBD2 | TRBV5-4 | few | TGTGCCAGCAGCTTGGCCAGCGGGGGGGGCACCGGGGAGCTGTTTTTT | CASSLASGGGTGELFF
TRBJ2-7 | - | TRBV27 | few | TGTGCCAGCAGTTTATCGAGCGGAACCTACGAGCAGTACTTC | CASSLSSGTYEQYF
TRBJ1-2 | TRBD1 | TRBV10-3 | - | TGTGCCATCAGTGCGGGACAGGGGAGATTCTATGGCTACACCTTC | CAISAGQGRFYGYTF
TRBJ1-1 | - | TRBV19 | - | TGTGCCAGTAGTATTGGGAGTTACACTGAAGCTTTCTTT | CASSIGSYTEAFF
TRBJ1-1 | TRBD1 | TRBV2 | - | TGTGCCAATAGAACTCAGGGGGACACTGAAGCTTTCTTT | CANRTQGDTEAFF
TRBJ1-2 | - | TRBV5-4 | - | TGTGCCAGCAGCCTTACGACAGCTTATGGCTACACCTTC | CASSLTTAYGYTF
TRBJ2-5 | - | TRBV5-1 | - | TGCGCCAGCAGCTTGGGACTCCAAGAGACCCAGTACTTC | CASSLGLQETQYF
TRBJ2-1 | - | TRBV10-3 | - | TGTGCCATCAGTGAGTCCGATGAGCAGTTCTTC | CAISESDEQFF
TRBJ2-7 | - | TRBV30 | - | TGTGCCTGGAGTGGGACAAGCCTTGGAGAGCAGTACTTC | CAWSGTSLGEQYF
TRBJ2-7 | TRBD1 | TRBV4-3 | - | TGCGCCAGCAGCCAAGAAATACCAGGGGGATCCTACGAGCAGTACTTC | CASSQEIPGGSYEQYF
TRBJ2-3 | TRBD2 | TRBV6-4 | - | TGTGCCAGCAGTGAGGCTAGCGGGGGGTCAACGCAGTATTTT | CASSEASGGSTQYF
TRBJ2-3 | - | TRBV30 | - | TGTGCTCACCAGGGAAAAGGCACAGATACGCAGTATTTT | CAHQGKGTDTQYF
TRBJ1-1 | TRBD1 | TRBV9 | once | TGTGCCAGCAGCGTAGGGGACAGGACTAACACTGAAGCTTTCTTT | CASSVGDRTNTEAFF
TRBJ2-2 | TRBD2 | TRBV5-1 | - | TGCGCCAGCAGCTTGGTAGCGGGGGACCACACCGGGGAGCTGTTTTTT | CASSLVAGDHTGELFF
TRBJ1-6 | TRBD1 | TRBV27 | - | TGTGCCAGCAGTTTAGGAGGGGGCCGTTCACCCCTCCACTTT | CASSLGGGRSPLHF
TRBJ1-1 | TRBD1 | TRBV18 | once | TGTGCCAGCTCACCCGACAGGGTTTCCACTGAAGCTTTCTTT | CASSPDRVSTEAFF
TRBJ1-2 | TRBD1 | TRBV6-1 | - | TGTGCCAGCAGTAAACCGGGACAGGTGTACTATGGCTACACCTTC | CASSKPGQVYYGYTF